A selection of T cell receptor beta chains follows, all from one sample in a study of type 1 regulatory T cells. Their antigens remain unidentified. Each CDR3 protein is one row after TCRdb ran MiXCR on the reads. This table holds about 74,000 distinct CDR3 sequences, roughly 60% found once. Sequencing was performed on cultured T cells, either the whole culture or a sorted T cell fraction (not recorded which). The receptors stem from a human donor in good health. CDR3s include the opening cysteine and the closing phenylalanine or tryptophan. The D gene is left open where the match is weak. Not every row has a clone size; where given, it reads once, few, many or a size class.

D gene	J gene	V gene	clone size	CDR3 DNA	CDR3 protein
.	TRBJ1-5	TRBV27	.	TGTGCCAGCAGTTTATGGCAGTCGAATCAGCCCCAGCATTTT	CASSLWQSNQPQHF
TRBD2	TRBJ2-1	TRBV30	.	TGTGCCTGGAACCCGGGACTAGTATTAAATGAGCAGTTCTTC	CAWNPGLVLNEQFF
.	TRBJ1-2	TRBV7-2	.	TGTGCCAGCAGCCAGGCTAGGGACTCTGGCTACACCTTC	CASSQARDSGYTF
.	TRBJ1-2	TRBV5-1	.	TGCGCCAGCCGCTCTGGGGTGGACTATGGCTACACCTTC	CASRSGVDYGYTF
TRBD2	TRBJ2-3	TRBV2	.	TGTGCCAGCAGCCCAGAGGGACTAGATAGCACAGATACGCAGTATTTT	CASSPEGLDSTDTQYF
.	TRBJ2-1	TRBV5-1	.	TGCGCCAGCAGCTTCCCCGGGCTTAATGAGCAGTTCTTC	CASSFPGLNEQFF
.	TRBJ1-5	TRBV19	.	TGTGCCAGTAGTATCGGGGAACCGCCCCAGCATTTT	CASSIGEPPQHF
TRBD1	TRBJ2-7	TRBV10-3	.	TGTGCCATCAGTGAGTCCCCCCCGGGACAGGAAAACTCCGAGCAGTACTTC	CAISESPPGQENSEQYF
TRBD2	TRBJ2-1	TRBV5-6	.	TGTGCCAGCACTGGGACTAGCGGGACGTGGAATGAGCAGTTCTTC	CASTGTSGTWNEQFF
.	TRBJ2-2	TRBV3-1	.	TGTGCCAGTAGTCAGAACACCGGGGAGCTGTTTTTT	CASSQNTGELFF
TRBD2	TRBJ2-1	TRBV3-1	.	TGTGCCAGCAGCCAGGGACTAGCGGGAGTCAAGAATGAGCAGTTCTTC	CASSQGLAGVKNEQFF
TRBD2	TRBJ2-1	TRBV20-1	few	TGCAGTGCTAGAGCAGCCCAGCGGGGATCCAATGAGCAGTTCTTC	CSARAAQRGSNEQFF
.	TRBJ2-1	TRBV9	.	TGTGCCAGCAGCGTTTTAAGCAGCTCCTACAATGAGCAGTTCTTC	CASSVLSSSYNEQFF
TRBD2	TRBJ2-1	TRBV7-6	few	TGTGCCAGCAGCAAAACTAGCGGGAGATCATCGTACAATGAGCAGTTCTTC	CASSKTSGRSSYNEQFF
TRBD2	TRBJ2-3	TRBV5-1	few	TGCGCCAGCAGCCCCGGGACTAGCGGTCCCACAGATACGCAGTATTTT	CASSPGTSGPTDTQYF
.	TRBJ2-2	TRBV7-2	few	TGTGCCAGCAGCACGGACACCGGGGAGCTGTTTTTT	CASSTDTGELFF
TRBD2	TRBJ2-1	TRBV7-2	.	TGTGCCAGCAGCTTAGTGGCGGGAGCCTCCTACAATGAGCAGTTCTTC	CASSLVAGASYNEQFF
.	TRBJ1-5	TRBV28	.	TGTGCCAGCAGTTTATCAGGGGAACAGCCCCAGCATTTT	CASSLSGEQPQHF
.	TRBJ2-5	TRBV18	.	TGTGCCAGCTCACCACCATCAGGGCGCCAAGAGACCCAGTACTTC	CASSPPSGRQETQYF
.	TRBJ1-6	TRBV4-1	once	TGCGCCAGCAGCCAAGGGGTGTTTCGGAATTCACCCCTCCGCTTT	CASSQGVFRNSPLRF
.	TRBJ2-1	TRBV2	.	TGTGCCAGCATGCAGGGATCCTACAATGAGCAGTTCTTC	CASMQGSYNEQFF
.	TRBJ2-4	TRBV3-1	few	TGTGCCAGCACTATAGGGGGGATGGACATTCAGTACTTC	CASTIGGMDIQYF
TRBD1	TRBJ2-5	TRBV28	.	TGTGCCAGCAGCTCCGGATCAATGACAGGGGCCGCCGAGGGCCAGTACTTC	CASSSGSMTGAAEGQYF
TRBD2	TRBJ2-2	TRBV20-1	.	TGCAGTGTTGGGGGGGACACCGGGGAGCTGTTTTTT	CSVGGDTGELFF
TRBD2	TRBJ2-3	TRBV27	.	TGTGCCAGCAGAGACTTAGCGGGTCACACAGATACGCAGTATTTT	CASRDLAGHTDTQYF
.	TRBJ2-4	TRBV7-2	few	TGTGCCAGCAGCCCAACAGGTGCGGTAAACATTCAGTACTTC	CASSPTGAVNIQYF
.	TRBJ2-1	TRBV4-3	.	TGCGCCAGCAGCCAAGAGGGAAGCGGCACCAGGAGCAATGAGCAGTTCTTC	CASSQEGSGTRSNEQFF
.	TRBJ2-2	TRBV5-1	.	TGCGCCAGCAGCTTGTTGGGGGGCACCGGGGAGCTGTTTTTT	CASSLLGGTGELFF
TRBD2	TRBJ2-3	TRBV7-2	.	TGTGCCAGCAGCTGGACTCCTAGCGGGGGGCTTGGGGCCTACACAGATACGCAGTATTTT	CASSWTPSGGLGAYTDTQYF
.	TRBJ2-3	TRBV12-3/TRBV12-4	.	TGTGCCAGCAGTTTTGGGTACAGGGTTGCGGGGAGCACAGATACGCAGTATTTT	CASSFGYRVAGSTDTQYF
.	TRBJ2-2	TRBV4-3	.	TGCGCCAGCAGCCAAGACCCTTCCGGGAGCGCGAACACCGGGGAGCTGTTTTTT	CASSQDPSGSANTGELFF
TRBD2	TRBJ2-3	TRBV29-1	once	TGCAGCGTTGCGGCTAGCGGGAGTTATACGCAGTATTTT	CSVAASGSYTQYF
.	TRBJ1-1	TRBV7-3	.	TGTGCCAGCGCCTCCGGCTTAGTAGCTTTCTTT	CASASGLVAFF
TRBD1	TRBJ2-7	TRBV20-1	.	TGCAGTGCTAGAAAAGATCAGGGGGCGCCTGAGCAGTACTTC	CSARKDQGAPEQYF
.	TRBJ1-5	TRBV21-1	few	TGTGCCAGCTTCCAGCCGGGGGTTTTCAATCAGCCCCAGCATTTT	CASFQPGVFNQPQHF
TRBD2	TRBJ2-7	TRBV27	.	TGTGCCAGCAGTTTATGGGGGACTAGCGGCTACGAGCAGTACTTC	CASSLWGTSGYEQYF
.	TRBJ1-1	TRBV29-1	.	TGCAGCGTTGCGGGAGGGCCCACTGAAGCTTTCTTT	CSVAGGPTEAFF
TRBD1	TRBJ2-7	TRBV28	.	TGTGCCAGCATCAGGACAGGCCTCTTCTACGAGCAGTACTTC	CASIRTGLFYEQYF
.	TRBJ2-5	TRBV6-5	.	TGTGCCAGCAGTTACTCGTCTCGGGGGGCGGAAGAGACCCAGTACTTC	CASSYSSRGAEETQYF
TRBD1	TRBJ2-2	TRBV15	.	TGTGCCACCAGCGGGACAGGTGCGACCGGGGAGCTGTTTTTT	CATSGTGATGELFF
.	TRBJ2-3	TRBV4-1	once	TGCGCCAGCAGCCAAGTGGGGAAGCGGCCAGATACGCAGTATTTT	CASSQVGKRPDTQYF
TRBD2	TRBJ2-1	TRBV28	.	TGTGCCAGCAGTTTAGTAGCGGGCTTCTCCTACAATGAGCAGTTCTTC	CASSLVAGFSYNEQFF